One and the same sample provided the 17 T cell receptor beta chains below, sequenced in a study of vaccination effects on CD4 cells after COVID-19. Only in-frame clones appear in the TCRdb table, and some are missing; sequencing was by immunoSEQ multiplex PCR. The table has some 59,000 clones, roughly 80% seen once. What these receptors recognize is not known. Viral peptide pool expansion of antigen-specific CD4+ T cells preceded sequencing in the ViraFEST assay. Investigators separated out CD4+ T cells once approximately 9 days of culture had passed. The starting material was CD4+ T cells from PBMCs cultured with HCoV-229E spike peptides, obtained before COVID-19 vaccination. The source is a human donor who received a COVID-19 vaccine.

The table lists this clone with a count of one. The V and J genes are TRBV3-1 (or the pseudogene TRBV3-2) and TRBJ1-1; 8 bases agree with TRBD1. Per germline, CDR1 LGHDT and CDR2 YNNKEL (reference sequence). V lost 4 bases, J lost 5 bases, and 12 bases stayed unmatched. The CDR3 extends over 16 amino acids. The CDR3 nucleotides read TGTGCCAGCAGCCGTAACCCAGGGGGCAGAGGGACTGAAGCTTTCTTT. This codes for CASSRNPGGRGTEAFF.

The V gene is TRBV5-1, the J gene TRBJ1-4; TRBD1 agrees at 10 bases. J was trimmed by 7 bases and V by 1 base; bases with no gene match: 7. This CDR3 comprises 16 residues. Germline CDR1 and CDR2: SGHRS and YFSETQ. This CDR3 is CASSLSGGTGVEKLFF. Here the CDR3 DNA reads TGCGCCAGCAGCTTGAGTGGTGGGACAGGGGTTGAAAAACTGTTTTTT.

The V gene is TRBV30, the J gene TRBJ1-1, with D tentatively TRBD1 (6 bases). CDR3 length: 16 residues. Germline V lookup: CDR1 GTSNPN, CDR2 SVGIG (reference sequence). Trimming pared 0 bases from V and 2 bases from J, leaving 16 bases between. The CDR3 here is CAWSVQRGGRNTEAFF. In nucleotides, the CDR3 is TGTGCCTGGAGTGTACAGAGGGGGGGAAGAAACACTGAAGCTTTCTTT.

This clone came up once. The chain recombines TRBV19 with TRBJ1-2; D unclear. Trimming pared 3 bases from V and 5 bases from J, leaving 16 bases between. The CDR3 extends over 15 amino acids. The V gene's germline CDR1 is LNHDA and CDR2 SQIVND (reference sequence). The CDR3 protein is CASSIEVEVRYGYTF. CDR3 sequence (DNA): TGTGCCAGTAGTATTGAAGTGGAAGTTAGATATGGCTACACCTTC.

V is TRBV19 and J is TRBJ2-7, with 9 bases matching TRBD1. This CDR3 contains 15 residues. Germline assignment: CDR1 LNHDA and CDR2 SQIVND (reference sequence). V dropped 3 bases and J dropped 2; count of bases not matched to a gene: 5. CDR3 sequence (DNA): TGTGCCAGTAGTATTGACGGGACAGGGACCTACGAGCAGTACGTC. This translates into CASSIDGTGTYEQYV.

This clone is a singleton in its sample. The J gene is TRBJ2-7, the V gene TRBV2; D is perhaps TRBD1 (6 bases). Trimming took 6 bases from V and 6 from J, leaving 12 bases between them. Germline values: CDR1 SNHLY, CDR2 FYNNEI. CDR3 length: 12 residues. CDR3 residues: CASSSTGSEQYV. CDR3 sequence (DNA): TGTGCCAGCAGCTCCACAGGGTCCGAGCAGTACGTC.

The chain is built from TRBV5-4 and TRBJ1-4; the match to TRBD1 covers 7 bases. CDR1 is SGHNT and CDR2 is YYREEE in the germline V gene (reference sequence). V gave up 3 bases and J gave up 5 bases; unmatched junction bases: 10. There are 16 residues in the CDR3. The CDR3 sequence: CASSWGGDSPNEKLFF. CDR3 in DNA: TGTGCCAGCAGCTGGGGGGGGGACAGCCCGAATGAAAAACTGTTTTTT.

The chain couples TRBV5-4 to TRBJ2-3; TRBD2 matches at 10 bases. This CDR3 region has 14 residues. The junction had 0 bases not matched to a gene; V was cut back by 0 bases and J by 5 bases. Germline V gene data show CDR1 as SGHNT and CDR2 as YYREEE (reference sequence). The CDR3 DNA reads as TGTGCCAGCAGCTTGGAGCGGGGGGGAGATACGCAGTATTTT. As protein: CASSLERGGDTQYF. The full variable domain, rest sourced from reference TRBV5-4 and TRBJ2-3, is ETGVTQSPTHLIKTRGQQVTLRCSSQSGHNTVSWYQQALGQGPQFIFQYYREEENGRGNFPPRFSGLQFPNYSSELNVNALELDDSALYLCASSLERGGDTQYFGPGTRLTVL.

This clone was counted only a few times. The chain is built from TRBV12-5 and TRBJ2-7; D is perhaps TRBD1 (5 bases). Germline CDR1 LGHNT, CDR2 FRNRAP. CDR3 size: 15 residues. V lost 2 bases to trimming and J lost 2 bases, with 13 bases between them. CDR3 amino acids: CASGLSPTDTYEQYV. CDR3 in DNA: TGTGCTAGTGGTTTGTCGCCGACAGACACCTACGAGCAGTACGTC.

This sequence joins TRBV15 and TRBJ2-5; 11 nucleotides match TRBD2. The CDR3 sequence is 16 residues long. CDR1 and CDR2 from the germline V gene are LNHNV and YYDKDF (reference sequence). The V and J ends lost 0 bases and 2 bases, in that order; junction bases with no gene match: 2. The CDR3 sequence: CATSRDLAGGQETQYF. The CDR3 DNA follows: TGTGCCACCAGCAGAGATCTAGCGGGGGGTCAAGAGACCCAGTACTTC.

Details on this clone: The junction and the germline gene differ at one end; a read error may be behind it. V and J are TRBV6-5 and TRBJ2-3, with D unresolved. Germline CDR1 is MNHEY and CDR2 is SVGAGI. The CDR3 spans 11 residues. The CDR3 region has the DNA TGTGCCAGCAGAAACACAAATACGCAGTATTTT. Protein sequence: CASRNTNTQYF.

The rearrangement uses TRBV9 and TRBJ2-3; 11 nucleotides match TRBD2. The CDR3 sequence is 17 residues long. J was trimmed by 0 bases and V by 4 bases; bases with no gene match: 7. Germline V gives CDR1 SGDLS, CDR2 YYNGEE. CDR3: CASSLILAGGSTDTQYF. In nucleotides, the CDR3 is TGTGCCAGCAGCCTCATCTTAGCGGGGGGGAGCACAGATACGCAGTATTTT. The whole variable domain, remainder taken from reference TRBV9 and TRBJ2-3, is DSGVTQTPKHLITATGQRVTLRCSPRSGDLSVYWYQQSLDQGLQFLIQYYNGEERAKGNILERFSAQQFPDLHSELNLSSLELGDSALYFCASSLILAGGSTDTQYFGPGTRLTVL.

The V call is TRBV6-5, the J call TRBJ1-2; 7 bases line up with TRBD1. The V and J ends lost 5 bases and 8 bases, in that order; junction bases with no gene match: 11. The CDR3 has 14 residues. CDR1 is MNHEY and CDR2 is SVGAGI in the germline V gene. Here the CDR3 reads CASSRDSRRGGYTF. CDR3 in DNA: TGTGCCAGCAGTAGGGACAGCCGGAGGGGGGGCTACACCTTC.

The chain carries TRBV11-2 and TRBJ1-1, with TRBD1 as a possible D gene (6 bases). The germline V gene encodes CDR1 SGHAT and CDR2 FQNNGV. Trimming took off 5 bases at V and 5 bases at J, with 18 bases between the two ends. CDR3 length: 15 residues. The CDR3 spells CASSPRPRGGTEAFF. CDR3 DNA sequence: TGTGCCAGCAGCCCCCGACCGAGAGGGGGGACTGAAGCTTTCTTT.

The CDR3 here is CATSRDGAGTDTQYF. The CDR3, as DNA: TGTGCCACCAGCAGAGATGGTGCGGGCACAGATACGCAGTATTTT. The chain recombines TRBV15 with TRBJ2-3, with D uncertain. CDR3 length: 15 residues. The germline CDR1 and CDR2 sequences are LNHNV and YYDKDF (reference sequence). Trimming removed 0 bases at V and 1 base at J, with 8 bases between.

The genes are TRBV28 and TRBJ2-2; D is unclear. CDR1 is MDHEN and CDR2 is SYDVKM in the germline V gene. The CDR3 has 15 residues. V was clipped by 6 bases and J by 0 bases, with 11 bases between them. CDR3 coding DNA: TGTGCCAGCAGCTTGAGACGGCCGAACACCGGGGAGCTGTTTTTT. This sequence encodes CASSLRRPNTGELFF.

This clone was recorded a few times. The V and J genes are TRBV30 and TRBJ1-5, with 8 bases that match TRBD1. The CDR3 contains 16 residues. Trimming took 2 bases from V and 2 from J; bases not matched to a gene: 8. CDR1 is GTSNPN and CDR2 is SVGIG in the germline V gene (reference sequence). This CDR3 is CAWSTDRGYGNQPQHF. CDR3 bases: TGTGCCTGGAGTACCGACAGGGGATATGGCAATCAGCCCCAGCATTTT.